This T cell receptor beta chain was observed in a study of cytomegalovirus exposure and HLA in healthy donors. Assay used: immunoSEQ multiplex PCR; TCRdb lists only in-frame clones, some missing. The sample has about 110,000 clones; 88% are singletons. Germline CDR1 is ENHRY and CDR2 is SYGVKD. The CDR3 covers 14 residues. The V end lost 0 bases, the J end lost 3 bases, and 9 bases lay between the germline ends. Separate from the roughly 700-subject first cohort, the roughly 130-subject validation cohort was the one that the donors belonged to. The sequence derives from a woman between 18 and 30 years old in good health and CMV-seropositive. The V gene is TRBV10-3, the J gene TRBJ2-7; the D gene is possibly TRBD1 (5 bases). Sequenced material: PBMCs. CDR3 loop: CAISESDRNYEQYV. Here the CDR3 DNA reads TGTGCCATCAGTGAGTCCGACAGAAACTACGAGCAGTACGTC.